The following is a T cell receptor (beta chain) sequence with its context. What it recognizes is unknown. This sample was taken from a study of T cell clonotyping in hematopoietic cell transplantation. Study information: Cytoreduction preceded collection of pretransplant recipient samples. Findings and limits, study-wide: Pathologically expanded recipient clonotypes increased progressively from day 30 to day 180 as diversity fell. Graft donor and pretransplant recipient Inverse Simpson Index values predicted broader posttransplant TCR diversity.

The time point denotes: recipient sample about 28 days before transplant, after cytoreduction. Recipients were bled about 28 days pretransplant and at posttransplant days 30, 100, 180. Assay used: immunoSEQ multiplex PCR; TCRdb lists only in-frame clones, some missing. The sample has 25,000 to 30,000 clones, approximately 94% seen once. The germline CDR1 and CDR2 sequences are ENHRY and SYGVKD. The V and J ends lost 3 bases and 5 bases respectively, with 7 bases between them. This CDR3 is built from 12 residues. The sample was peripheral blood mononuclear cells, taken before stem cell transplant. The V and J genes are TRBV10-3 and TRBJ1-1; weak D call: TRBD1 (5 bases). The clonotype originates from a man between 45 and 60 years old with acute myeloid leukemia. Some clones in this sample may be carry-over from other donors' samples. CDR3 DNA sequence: TGTGCCATCAGTGACAGGGAAACTGAAGCTTTCTTT. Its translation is CAISDRETEAFF.